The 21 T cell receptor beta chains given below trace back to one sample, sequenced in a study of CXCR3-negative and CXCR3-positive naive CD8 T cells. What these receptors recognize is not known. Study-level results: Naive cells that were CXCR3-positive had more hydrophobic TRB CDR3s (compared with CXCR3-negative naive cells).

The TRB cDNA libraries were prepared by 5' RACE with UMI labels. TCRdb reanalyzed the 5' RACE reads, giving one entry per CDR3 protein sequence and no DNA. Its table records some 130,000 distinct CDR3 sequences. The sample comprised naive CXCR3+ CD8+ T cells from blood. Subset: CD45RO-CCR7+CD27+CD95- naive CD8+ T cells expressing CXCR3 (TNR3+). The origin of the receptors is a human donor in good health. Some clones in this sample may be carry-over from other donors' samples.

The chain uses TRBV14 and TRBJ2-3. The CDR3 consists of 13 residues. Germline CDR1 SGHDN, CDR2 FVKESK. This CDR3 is CASSQVVGNTQYF.

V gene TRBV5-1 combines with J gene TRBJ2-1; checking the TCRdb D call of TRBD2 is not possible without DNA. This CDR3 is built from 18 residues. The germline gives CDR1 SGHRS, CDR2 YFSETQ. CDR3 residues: CASSLGVAGVPPHNEQFF.

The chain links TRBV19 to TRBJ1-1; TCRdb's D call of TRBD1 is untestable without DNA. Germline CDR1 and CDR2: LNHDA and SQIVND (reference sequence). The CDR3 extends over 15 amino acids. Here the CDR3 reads CASSEPATQHFEAFF.

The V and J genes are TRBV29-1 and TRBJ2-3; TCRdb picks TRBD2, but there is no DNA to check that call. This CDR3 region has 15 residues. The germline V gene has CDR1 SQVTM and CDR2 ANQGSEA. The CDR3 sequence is CSVEWEREGPDTQYF.

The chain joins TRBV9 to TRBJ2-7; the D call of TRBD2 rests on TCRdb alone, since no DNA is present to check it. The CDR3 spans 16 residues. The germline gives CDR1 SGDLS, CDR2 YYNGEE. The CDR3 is CASSVASSGSSYEQYF. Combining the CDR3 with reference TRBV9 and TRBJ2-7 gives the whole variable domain DSGVTQTPKHLITATGQRVTLRCSPRSGDLSVYWYQQSLDQGLQFLIQYYNGEERAKGNILERFSAQQFPDLHSELNLSSLELGDSALYFCASSVASSGSSYEQYFGPGTRLTVT.

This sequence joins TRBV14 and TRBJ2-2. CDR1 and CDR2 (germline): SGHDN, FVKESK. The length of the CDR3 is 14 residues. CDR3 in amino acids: CASSQLIGTGELFF.

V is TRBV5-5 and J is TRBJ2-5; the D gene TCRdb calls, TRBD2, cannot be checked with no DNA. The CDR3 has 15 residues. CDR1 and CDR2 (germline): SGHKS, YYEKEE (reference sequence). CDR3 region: CASSSTSGVVETQYF.

This CDR3 is CASSASGTKETQYF. This chain joins TRBV9 and TRBJ2-5. CDR1 SGDLS and CDR2 YYNGEE come from the germline V gene. This CDR3 comprises 14 residues.

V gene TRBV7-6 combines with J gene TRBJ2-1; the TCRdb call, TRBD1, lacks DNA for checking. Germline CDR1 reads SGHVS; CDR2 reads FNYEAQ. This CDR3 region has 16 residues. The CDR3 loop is CASSLSGTETYNEQFF. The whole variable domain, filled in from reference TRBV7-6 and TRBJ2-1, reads GAGVSQSPRYKVTKRGQDVALRCDPISGHVSLYWYRQALGQGPEFLTYFNYEAQQDKSGLPNDRFSAERPEGSISTLTIQRTEQRDSAMYRCASSLSGTETYNEQFFGPGTRLTVL.

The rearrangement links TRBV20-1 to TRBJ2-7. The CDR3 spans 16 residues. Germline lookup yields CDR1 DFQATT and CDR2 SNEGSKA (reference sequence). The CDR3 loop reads CSARDSFARSSYEQYF.

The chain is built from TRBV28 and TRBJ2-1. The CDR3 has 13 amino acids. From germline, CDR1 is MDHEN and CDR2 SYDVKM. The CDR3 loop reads CASSLLSNNEQFF.

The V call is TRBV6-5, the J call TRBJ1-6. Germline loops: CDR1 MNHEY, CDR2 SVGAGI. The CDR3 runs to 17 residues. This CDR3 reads CASSYFGSQIYNSPLHF.

CDR3 residues: CASSQDQQGTGNIQYF. The rearrangement links TRBV4-3 to TRBJ2-4; with no DNA, the TCRdb D assignment of TRBD1 cannot be verified. CDR1 and CDR2 from the germline V gene are LGHNA and YSLEER. The CDR3 is made up of 16 amino acids.

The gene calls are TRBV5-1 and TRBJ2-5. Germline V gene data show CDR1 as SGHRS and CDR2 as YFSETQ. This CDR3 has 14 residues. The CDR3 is CASSTDGSQETQYF.

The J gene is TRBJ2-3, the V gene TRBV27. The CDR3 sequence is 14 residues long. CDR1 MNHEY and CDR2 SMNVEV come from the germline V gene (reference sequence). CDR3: CASSLSGVGDTQYF.

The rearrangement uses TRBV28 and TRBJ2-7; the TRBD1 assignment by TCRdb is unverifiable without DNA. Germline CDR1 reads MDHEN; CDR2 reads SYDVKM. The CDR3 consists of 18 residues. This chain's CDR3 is CASSFRSIGTGGVHEQYF.

The CDR3 here is CASILAGAGAHEQYF. The chain combines TRBV7-9 with TRBJ2-7; TCRdb calls TRBD1, which cannot be checked without DNA. The CDR3 length is 15 residues. In germline, CDR1 is SEHNR, CDR2 FQNEAQ (reference sequence).

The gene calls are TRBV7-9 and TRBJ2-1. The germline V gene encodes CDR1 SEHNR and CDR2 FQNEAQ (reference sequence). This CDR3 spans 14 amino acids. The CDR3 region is CASSWASGYNEQFF.

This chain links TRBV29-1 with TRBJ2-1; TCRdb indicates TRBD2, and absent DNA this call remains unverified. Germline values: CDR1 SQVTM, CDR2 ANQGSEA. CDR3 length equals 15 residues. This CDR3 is CSVDEREVTHNEQFF.

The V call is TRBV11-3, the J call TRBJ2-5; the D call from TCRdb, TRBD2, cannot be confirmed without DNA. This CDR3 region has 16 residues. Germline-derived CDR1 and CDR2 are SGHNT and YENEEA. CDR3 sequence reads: CASSPLTSGNQETQYF.

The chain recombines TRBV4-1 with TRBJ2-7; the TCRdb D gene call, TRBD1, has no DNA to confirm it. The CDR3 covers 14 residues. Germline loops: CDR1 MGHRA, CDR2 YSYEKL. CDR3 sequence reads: CASSLTGGPHEQYF.